Below, 21 T cell receptor beta chains from the same sample are listed, as sequenced in a study of blood T cell repertoires in COVID-19. Assay used: immunoSEQ multiplex PCR; TCRdb lists only in-frame clones, some missing. The data contain some 250,000 clones, 75% to 90% of them singletons. Sequenced input: peripheral blood. Receptors originate from a woman in her sixties with active or convalescent COVID-19.

V gene TRBV18 combines with J gene TRBJ1-2, with D perhaps matching TRBD1 (5 bases). This CDR3 has 14 residues. V lost 0 bases to trimming and J lost 8 bases, with 13 bases between them. Germline V gene lookup returns CDR1 KGHSH and CDR2 LQKENI. CDR3: CASSPPSGVRGYTF. CDR3 DNA: TGTGCCAGCTCACCACCGTCGGGGGTACGAGGCTACACCTTC.

The gene calls are TRBV7-3 and TRBJ1-2; TRBD1 agrees at 9 bases. The CDR3 has 15 amino acids. With 0 bases clipped from V and 6 bases from J, the junction kept 5 bases outside the gene matches. Germline loops: CDR1 SGHTA, CDR2 FQGTGA. The CDR3 DNA follows: TGTGCCAGCAGCTTAACCGGGACAGGGTCACATGGCTACACCTTC. Residues: CASSLTGTGSHGYTF.

This clone came up a few times. The genes are TRBV5-6 and TRBJ1-6; D remains unclear. V lost 4 bases to trimming and J lost 4 bases, with 9 bases between them. Germline V gene sequence: CDR1 SGHDT, CDR2 YYEEEE. This CDR3 has 14 amino acids. Here the CDR3 reads CASSPQDYNSPLHF. The CDR3 nucleotides read TGTGCCAGCAGCCCCCAGGATTATAATTCACCCCTCCACTTT. The variable domain in full, completed from reference TRBV5-6 and TRBJ1-6, reads DAGVTQSPTHLIKTRGQQVTLRCSPKSGHDTVSWYQQALGQGPQFIFQYYEEEERQRGNFPDRFSGHQFPNYSSELNVNALLLGDSALYLCASSPQDYNSPLHFGNGTRLTVT.

J is TRBJ2-3 and V is TRBV10-2; TRBD2 matches 14 bases. The CDR3 has 16 residues. Per germline, CDR1 WSHSY and CDR2 SAAADI. V lost 1 base, J lost 8 bases, and 5 bases stayed unmatched. CDR3 residues: CASSELGLAGVGTQYF. The CDR3 nucleotides are TGCGCCAGCAGTGAGTTGGGACTAGCGGGGGTAGGTACGCAGTATTTT.

The chain employs TRBV12-3 or TRBV12-4 and TRBJ1-4, with D tentatively TRBD1 (5 bases). The V end lost 8 bases, the J end lost 8 bases, and 15 bases lay between the germline ends. The CDR3 covers 13 residues. In nucleotides, the CDR3 is TGTGCCAGCGGGACGAACGGGGGGGAAAAACTGTTTTTT. Residues: CASGTNGGEKLFF.

J is TRBJ2-7 and V is TRBV6-5; 7 bases are a match to TRBD2. This CDR3 has 13 residues. V lost 2 bases to trimming and J lost 7 bases; unmatched junction nucleotides: 5. Germline-derived CDR1 and CDR2 are MNHEY and SVGAGI. CDR3 sequence: CASSYGAGLEQYF. The CDR3 DNA follows: TGTGCCAGCAGTTACGGAGCGGGGTTGGAGCAGTACTTC.

V gene TRBV15 combines with J gene TRBJ1-2, with D tentatively TRBD1 (5 bases). The CDR3 covers 15 residues. Trimming pared 5 bases from V and 4 bases from J, leaving 17 bases between. CDR1 LNHNV and CDR2 YYDKDF come from the germline V gene (reference sequence). This CDR3 reads CATSPRGEGGYGYTF. CDR3 in DNA: TGTGCCACCAGCCCCAGAGGGGAGGGTGGCTATGGCTACACCTTC.

The J gene is TRBJ1-6, the V gene TRBV7-8; D unresolved. V was trimmed by 2 bases and J by 8 bases, leaving 7 bases between them. Germline V gene data show CDR1 as SGHVS and CDR2 as FQNEAQ. The CDR3 runs to 13 residues. CDR3 region: CASSLRRDSPLHF. DNA for the CDR3: TGTGCCAGCAGCTTAAGGCGGGATTCACCCCTCCACTTT.

J is TRBJ1-2 and V is TRBV7-9; D uncertain. Germline values: CDR1 SEHNR, CDR2 FQNEAQ (reference sequence). V shed 5 bases and J shed 2 bases, with 12 bases lying between them. This CDR3 region has 14 residues. The CDR3 loop is CASSPTGRNYGYTF. Written as DNA, the CDR3 is TGTGCCAGCAGCCCCACCGGGAGAAACTATGGCTACACCTTC.

The rearrangement uses TRBV6-5 and TRBJ1-3; D unresolved. The CDR3 runs 15 residues. From germline, CDR1 is MNHEY and CDR2 SVGAGI. V dropped 6 bases and J dropped 0 bases, with 12 bases sitting between them. CDR3 nucleotides: TGTGCCAGCAGATCGGCAGGTAGCTCTGGAAACACCATATATTTT. Translated: CASRSAGSSGNTIYF.

This chain links TRBV7-8 with TRBJ1-5, with 9 bases fitting TRBD1. V lost 5 bases, J lost 2 bases, and 10 bases stayed unmatched. The CDR3 has 17 residues. CDR1 is SGHVS and CDR2 is FQNEAQ in the germline V gene. The CDR3 DNA follows: TGTGCCAGCAGCAAAGCGTGGGGACAGGGTCGCAATCAGCCCCAGCATTTT. It is translated as CASSKAWGQGRNQPQHF.

The rearrangement uses TRBV7-7 and TRBJ1-6; 7 bases fit TRBD1. Germline-derived CDR1 and CDR2 are SSHAT and FNYEAQ (reference sequence). Unmatched junction bases numbered 6, after V lost 6 bases and J lost 7 bases. The CDR3 consists of 14 residues. CDR3 DNA sequence: TGTGCCAGCAGGGTCGGACAGGAGAATTCACCCCTCCACTTT. It specifies CASRVGQENSPLHF.

The J gene is TRBJ1-2, the V gene TRBV15, with D unclear. The CDR3 loop spans 15 amino acids. The V end lost 0 bases, the J end lost 4 bases, and 12 bases lay between the germline ends. Germline V gene data show CDR1 as LNHNV and CDR2 as YYDKDF (reference sequence). The chain's CDR3 is CATSRDNPEGYGYTF. As DNA, the CDR3 is TGTGCCACCAGCAGAGATAATCCCGAGGGCTATGGCTACACCTTC.

V gene TRBV7-2 combines with J gene TRBJ2-7; D might be TRBD1 (5 bases). The CDR3 loop spans 16 amino acids. Germline V lookup: CDR1 SGHTA, CDR2 FQGNSA. Trimming shortened V by 6 bases and J by 0 bases, and 18 bases separated the two germline ends. CDR3 sequence (DNA): TGTGCCAGCAGTTGGCAGGGCTCCAAAAGCTCCTACGAGCAGTACTTC. Protein product: CASSWQGSKSSYEQYF.

The CDR3 region is CASSQGGRGNTEAFF. The CDR3 nucleotides are TGCGCCAGCAGCCAAGGGGGAAGGGGGAACACTGAAGCTTTCTTT. This sequence joins TRBV4-3 and TRBJ1-1; TRBD1 might be the D (5 bases). V lost 1 base and J lost 1, with 10 bases in between. Per the germline V gene, CDR1 is LGHNA and CDR2 is YSLEER. The CDR3 runs 15 residues.

V gene TRBV18 combines with J gene TRBJ2-3; 16 bases fit TRBD2. The germline V gene has CDR1 KGHSH and CDR2 LQKENI. The CDR3 is made up of 17 amino acids. Trimming removed 3 bases from V and 8 bases from J; junction bases left unmatched: 8. CDR3 residues: CASSPPGTSGGAGTQYF. The CDR3 DNA reads TGTGCCAGCTCACCTCCCGGGACTAGCGGGGGGGCCGGTACGCAGTATTTT.

The rearrangement uses TRBV20-1 and TRBJ1-2; the D is unclear. CDR1 DFQATT and CDR2 SNEGSKA come from the germline V gene (reference sequence). Trimming took 3 bases from V and 5 from J, leaving 16 bases between them. The CDR3 is made up of 14 amino acids. The CDR3 is CSASPPQGGYGYTF. The CDR3 coding sequence is TGCAGTGCTAGTCCCCCACAAGGCGGGTATGGCTACACCTTC.

The DNA for the CDR3 is TGTGCCAGCAGCTCGGCAAACCCTGCGGGACCCAACACCGGGGAGCTGTTTTTT. This encodes CASSSANPAGPNTGELFF. The chain is built from TRBV11-3 and TRBJ2-2; a weak D match, TRBD2 (6 bases). With 4 bases removed from V and 2 bases from J, the gap between germline ends came to 20 bases. This CDR3 comprises 18 residues. The germline CDR1 and CDR2 sequences are SGHNT and YENEEA.

The chain carries TRBV14 and TRBJ1-1; 9 bases match TRBD1. The CDR3 spans 13 residues. After removal of 1 base from V and 7 bases from J, the junction contained 1 base not matched to a gene. CDR1 and CDR2 (germline): SGHDN, FVKESK. CDR3 protein: CASSQGTGDEAFF. The CDR3 nucleotides read TGTGCCAGCAGCCAAGGGACAGGGGATGAAGCTTTCTTT.

This CDR3 is CASSQIARGGYNEQFF. DNA of the CDR3: TGTGCCAGCAGTCAGATAGCGCGGGGGGGCTACAATGAGCAGTTCTTC. V usage is TRBV27 and J usage is TRBJ2-1; 9 nucleotides line up with TRBD2. Germline V gene lookup returns CDR1 MNHEY and CDR2 SMNVEV (reference sequence). The CDR3 covers 16 residues. Trimming took 5 bases from V and 3 from J; bases not matched to a gene: 8.

This sequence joins TRBV18 and TRBJ2-3, with TRBD2 matching over 7 bases. The V and J ends lost 3 bases and 3 bases, in that order; junction bases with no gene match: 12. Germline V gene sequence: CDR1 KGHSH, CDR2 LQKENI. This CDR3 is 17 amino acids long. The CDR3: CASSPGRGGSRTDTQYF. Written as DNA, the CDR3 is TGTGCCAGCTCACCGGGAAGAGGCGGGAGTAGAACAGATACGCAGTATTTT. The whole variable domain, remainder taken from reference TRBV18 and TRBJ2-3, is NAGVMQNPRHLVRRRGQEARLRCSPMKGHSHVYWYRQLPEEGLKFMVYLQKENIIDESGMPKERFSAEFPKEGPSILRIQQVVRGDSAAYFCASSPGRGGSRTDTQYFGPGTRLTVL.